The source of this TCR beta chain is a study of PD-1 blockade in classical Hodgkin lymphoma. Study-wide results and caveats: TCR diversity at baseline was reported to be reduced in newly diagnosed patients relative to healthy donors. Undefined causes, possibly disease activity or prior therapy, underlie the repertoire differences.

Specified time point: newly diagnosed, previously untreated cHL patient sample. PBMCs from patients with newly diagnosed, untreated classical Hodgkin lymphoma served as a comparison group for the relapsed/refractory trial patients. With respect to this clone: No antigen is known for it.

Generated by immunoSEQ multiplex PCR, the TCRdb table keeps only in-frame clones and is missing some. This sample carries tens of thousands of clones, roughly 92% of them seen once, and the ten largest clones take 3.5% to 4%. Trimming left V 5 bases short and J 0 bases short, with 13 bases between. This CDR3 contains 16 residues. Germline V gene sequence: CDR1 MDHEN, CDR2 SYDVKM. Sequenced material: peripheral blood mononuclear cells (PBMCs). The clonotype was recovered from a human donor with classical Hodgkin lymphoma. The V call is TRBV28, the J call TRBJ2-2, with a possible D match to TRBD2 (5 bases). The DNA for the CDR3 is TGTGCCAGCAGTCTCCCAGCGGCTCCGAACACCGGGGAGCTGTTTTTT. Protein sequence: CASSLPAAPNTGELFF.